What follows is one T cell receptor beta chain and its context. The target of this receptor is not known. The sample holds no much larger clone one base away, and base qualities are not on file. TCRbeta CDR3 regions were amplified from genomic DNA by means of the immunoSEQ Assay, a bias-controlled multiplex PCR. The authors processed their data as follows. Nucleated cell counts per sample were estimated from amplification of reference gene primers within the assay. To quantify the absolute abundance of each unique TCRbeta CDR3 rearrangement, sequence reads were collapsed and filtered. For each sample, productive Simpson clonality was calculated as the square root of Simpson's diversity index over productive rearrangements. Drawn from immuneACCESS, this table holds only the in-frame rearrangements with V and J called that TCRdb kept. Clones are partly lost; checked studies trace under half to an unresolved V gene and leave the rest unexplained. Clone size and V and J calls were adopted from that table, with D and trimming inferred from the DNA. For this sample there are some 130,000 clones; just over 85% appear just once. The ten largest clones take up less than 4.5% of the sample.

The sample originates from a study of blood T cell repertoires in COVID-19 (dated by TCRdb to 2018 to 2020). At the level of the whole study: Collaborator samples came from the United States, Italy and Spain and covered acute and convalescent phases of COVID-19. The material from the prospective study consisted of cDNA or gDNA derived from T cells, B-cell-depleted T cells, or PBMCs. Deeply sampled blood TCRbeta repertoires from subjects exposed to, actively infected with, or recovered from COVID-19 were included in the dataset. The repertoires were released in a freely available public database meant as a resource for research on the immune response to SARS-CoV-2. The samples were drawn from two sources: the first 160 participants of the ongoing ImmuneRACE study, and 1,254 subjects contributed by 6 global collaborators. Sample metadata almost always included a de-identified subject ID, COVID-19 status, age in years and sex. Where available, HLA class I and class II types were taken from metadata supplied by the sample provider and were not determined by assay-based typing.

Participants in the prospective study were enrolled through a virtual design, were aged about 18 to 90 years, and lived in under 25 United States geographic areas. Cohort assignment in the prospective study relied on participant-reported clinical history from a screening survey and a study questionnaire. Recovered participants in ImmuneRACE Cohort 3 were defined by two consecutive negative NP/OP PCR tests, clearance by a healthcare professional, or resolution of symptoms. In the prospective study, mobile phlebotomists collected whole blood, serum and a nasopharyngeal or oropharyngeal swab from each participant. Over a 2-month period, participants in the prospective study had the option of providing additional blood draws and questionnaires. Prospective study blood samples were shipped either frozen or at room temperature before DNA extraction. The full study reports these points: How much clinical and demographic metadata was included differed by source and by participant, and the metadata was provided uncurated.

Inclusive of the bounding cysteine and phenylalanine, the CDR3 is 13 residues long. The sequence is cut down to CDR3 DNA, 39 bases in frame from base 1. The germline V gene encodes CDR1 SGHAT and CDR2 FQDESV (reference sequence). V loses 8 bases, J loses 0 bases, and the germline ends lie 9 bases apart. Recombination linked TRBV11-1 to TRBJ2-3, with TRBD2 tentatively as D gene (6 bases match). Sequencing was performed on PBMCs or T cells enriched from blood (not recorded which). The sequence derives from a man between 50 and 59 years old who had recovered from COVID-19. The bases are TGTGCCAGCCGTAGCGGTAGCACAGATACGCAGTATTTT. Its protein is CASRSGSTDTQYF. With the rest looked up from the reference TRBV11-1 and TRBJ2-3 genes rather than sequenced, the full variable domain is EAEVAQSPRYKITEKSQAVAFWCDPISGHATLYWYRQILGQGPELLVQFQDESVVDDSQLPKDRFSAERLKGVDSTLKIQPAELGDSAMYLCASRSGSTDTQYFGPGTRLTVL.